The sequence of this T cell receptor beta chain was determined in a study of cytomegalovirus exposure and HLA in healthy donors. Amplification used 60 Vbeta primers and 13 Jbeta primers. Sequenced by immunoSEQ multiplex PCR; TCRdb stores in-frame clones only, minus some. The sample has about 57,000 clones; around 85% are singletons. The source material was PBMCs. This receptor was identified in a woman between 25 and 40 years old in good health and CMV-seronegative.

This chain's CDR3 is CASSSGENTQYF. The CDR3 DNA is TGTGCCAGCAGCTCAGGGGAGAATACGCAGTATTTT. V usage is TRBV7-3 and J usage is TRBJ2-3; maybe TRBD1 (6 bases). CDR3 length equals 12 residues. Germline CDR1 SGHTA, CDR2 FQGTGA. The V gene lost 4 bases and the J gene lost 7 bases, with 9 bases spanning the gap.